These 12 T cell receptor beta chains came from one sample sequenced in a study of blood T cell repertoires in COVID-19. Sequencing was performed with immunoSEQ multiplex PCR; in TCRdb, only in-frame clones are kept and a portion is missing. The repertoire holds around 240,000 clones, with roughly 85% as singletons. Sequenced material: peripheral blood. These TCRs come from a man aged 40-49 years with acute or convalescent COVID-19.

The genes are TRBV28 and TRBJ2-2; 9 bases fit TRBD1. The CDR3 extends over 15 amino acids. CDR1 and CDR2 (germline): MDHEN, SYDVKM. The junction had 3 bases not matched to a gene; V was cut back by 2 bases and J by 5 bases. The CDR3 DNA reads TGTGCCAGCAGTTTAAGTGACAGGGGGACCGGGGAGCTGTTTTTT. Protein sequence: CASSLSDRGTGELFF.

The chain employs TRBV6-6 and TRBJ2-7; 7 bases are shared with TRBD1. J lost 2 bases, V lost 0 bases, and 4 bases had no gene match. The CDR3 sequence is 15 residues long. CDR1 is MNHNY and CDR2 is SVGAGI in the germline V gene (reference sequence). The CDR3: CASSYSGQPPYEQYF. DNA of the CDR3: TGTGCCAGCAGTTACTCGGGACAGCCGCCCTACGAGCAGTACTTC.

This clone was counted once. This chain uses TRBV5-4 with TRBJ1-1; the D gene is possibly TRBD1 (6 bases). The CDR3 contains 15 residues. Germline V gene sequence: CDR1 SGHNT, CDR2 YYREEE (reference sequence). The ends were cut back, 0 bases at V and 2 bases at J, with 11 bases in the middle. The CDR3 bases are TGTGCCAGCAGCTTGGAGGGGGGGTCAAACACTGAAGCTTTCTTT. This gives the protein CASSLEGGSNTEAFF.

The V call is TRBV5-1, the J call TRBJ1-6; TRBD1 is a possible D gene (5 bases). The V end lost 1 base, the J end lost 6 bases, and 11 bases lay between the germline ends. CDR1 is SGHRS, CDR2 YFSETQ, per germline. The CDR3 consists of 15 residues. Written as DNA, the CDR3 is TGCGCCAGCAGCTTGAAACCAAGGGGTAATTCACCCCTCCACTTT. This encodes CASSLKPRGNSPLHF.

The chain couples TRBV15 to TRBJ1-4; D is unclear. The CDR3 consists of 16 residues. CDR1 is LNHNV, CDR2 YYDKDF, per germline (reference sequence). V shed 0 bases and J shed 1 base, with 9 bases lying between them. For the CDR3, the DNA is TGTGCCACCAGCAGAGAAGTGGGGAGAACTAATGAAAAACTGTTTTTT. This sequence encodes CATSREVGRTNEKLFF.

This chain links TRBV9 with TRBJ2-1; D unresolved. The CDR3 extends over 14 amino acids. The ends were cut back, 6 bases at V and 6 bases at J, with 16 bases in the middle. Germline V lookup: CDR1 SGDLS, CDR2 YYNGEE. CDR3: CASMTDPRGNEQFF. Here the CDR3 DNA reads TGTGCCAGCATGACCGATCCTCGAGGCAATGAGCAGTTCTTC.

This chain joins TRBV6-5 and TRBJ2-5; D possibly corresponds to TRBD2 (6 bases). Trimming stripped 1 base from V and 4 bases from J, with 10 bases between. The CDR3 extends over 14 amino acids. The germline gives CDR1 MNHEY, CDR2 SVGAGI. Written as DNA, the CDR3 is TGTGCCAGCAGTTACTGGCCGGAGGGAGAGACCCAGTACTTC. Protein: CASSYWPEGETQYF.

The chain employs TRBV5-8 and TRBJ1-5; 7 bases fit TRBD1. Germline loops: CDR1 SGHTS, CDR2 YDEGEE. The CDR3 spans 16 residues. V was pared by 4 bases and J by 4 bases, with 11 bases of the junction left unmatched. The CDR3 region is CASSAHRGVGNQPQHF. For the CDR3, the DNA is TGTGCCAGCAGCGCACACAGGGGTGTTGGAAATCAGCCCCAGCATTTT.

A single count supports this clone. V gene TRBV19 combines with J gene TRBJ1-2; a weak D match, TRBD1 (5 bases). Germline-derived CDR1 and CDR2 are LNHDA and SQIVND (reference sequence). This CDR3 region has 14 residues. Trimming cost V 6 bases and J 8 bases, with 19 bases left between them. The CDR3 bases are TGTGCCAGTAGCGAATTCGCAGGGTCCCAAGGCTACACCTTC. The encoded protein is CASSEFAGSQGYTF.

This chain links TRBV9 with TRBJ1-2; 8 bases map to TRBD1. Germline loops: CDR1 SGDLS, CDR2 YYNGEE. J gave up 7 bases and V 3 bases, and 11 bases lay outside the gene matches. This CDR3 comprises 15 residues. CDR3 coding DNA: TGTGCCAGCAGCGGCACGGGACAGGTCACTCCTGGCTACACCTTC. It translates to CASSGTGQVTPGYTF.

The chain's CDR3 is CASSLVTSDTDTQYF. The CDR3 DNA reads TGTGCCAGCAGCTTAGTGACTAGCGACACAGATACGCAGTATTTT. The chain links TRBV11-2 to TRBJ2-3; 8 nucleotides align to TRBD2. V was pared by 1 base and J by 2 bases, with 2 bases of the junction left unmatched. CDR3 length: 15 amino acids. Germline V gene lookup returns CDR1 SGHAT and CDR2 FQNNGV. Complete variable domain (other parts from reference TRBV11-2 and TRBJ2-3): EAGVAQSPRYKIIEKRQSVAFWCNPISGHATLYWYQQILGQGPKLLIQFQNNGVVDDSQLPKDRFSAERLKGVDSTLKIQPAKLEDSAVYLCASSLVTSDTDTQYFGPGTRLTVL.

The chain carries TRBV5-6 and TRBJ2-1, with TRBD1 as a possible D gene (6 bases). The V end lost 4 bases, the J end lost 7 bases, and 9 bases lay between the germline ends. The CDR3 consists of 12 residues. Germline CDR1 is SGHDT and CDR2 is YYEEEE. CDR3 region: CASSRTVNEQFF. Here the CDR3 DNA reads TGTGCCAGCAGCCGGACAGTAAATGAGCAGTTCTTC.